This T cell receptor (beta chain) was profiled in a study of radiotherapy plus CTLA-4 blockade in lung cancer. Produced via immunoSEQ multiplex PCR; TCRdb's table is partial and in-frame only. The sample consists of roughly 50,000 clones, 76% of them appearing once. Concerning this clone: One end of the junction does not line up with germline, which may come from a read error.

Germline V gene lookup returns CDR1 SGHRS and CDR2 YFSETQ. This CDR3 region has 14 residues. The chain recombines TRBV5-1 with TRBJ2-2; 8 bases match TRBD1. The sequence came from a human donor with non-small cell lung cancer who had stable disease on radiotherapy plus ipilimumab. Specimen: peripheral blood, collected from a patient treated with radiotherapy plus ipilimumab. CDR3 DNA sequence: TGCGCCAGCAGGACAGGGGAGAACGCCGGGGAGCTGTTTTTT. Protein: CASRTGENAGELFF.